This T cell receptor beta chain was retrieved from a study of blood T cell repertoires in COVID-19. Across the whole study: Some COVID-19 samples were acute and others convalescent; all came from the United States, Italy and Spain. Sample material is recorded as cDNA or gDNA derived from T cells, B-cell-depleted T cells, or PBMCs.

In the study's own analysis: Counts of nucleated cells, estimated from reference gene primer amplification, were obtained. The repertoire was sequenced with immunoSEQ multiplex PCR; TCRdb's copy has only in-frame clones and lacks some. V and J calls and clone size are as listed in that table; D and trimming were resolved from the DNA. This table has 100,000 to 150,000 clones, more than 70% appearing once. The germline V gene has CDR1 SGHVS and CDR2 FNYEAQ. This CDR3 comprises 17 residues. V was shortened by 5 bases and J by 0 bases, with 18 bases between the two germline ends. The chain recombines TRBV7-6 with TRBJ2-3; the D is unclear. The origin of this receptor is a man between 45 and 60 years old with acute or convalescent COVID-19. The sample comprised peripheral blood. The DNA for the CDR3 is TGTGCCAGCAGCCCCGCCCGAGGCGCGAAAAGCACAGATACGCAGTATTTT. Its translation is CASSPARGAKSTDTQYF.